This T cell receptor (beta chain) was sequenced during a study of blood T cells in healthy people across ages. General observations from the study: In long-lived donors, naive CD4+ cell counts and diversity exceeded those of aged donors.

Donors were healthy Caucasian individuals from Russia aged about 6 to 90. Collection of 8.5 to 10 milliliters of peripheral blood was performed for each donor. CDR3 length: 14 residues. Germline V gene sequence: CDR1 ENHRY, CDR2 SYGVKD. V was cut by 10 bases and J by 1 base, with 16 bases left in between. Turning to this clonotype: Its antigen remains unknown.

A second about 6 to 11 cycle PCR used barcoded and J-beta primers. Every single cDNA molecule received a tag from a template-switch adaptor with 12 random nucleotides. MiXCR was run by TCRdb on the 5' RACE reads, yielding one entry per CDR3 protein. In the table there are approximately 1,700,000 distinct CDR3 sequences, 30% to 40% of which are singletons. The sequence derives from a human donor in good health. The sequenced sample consisted of blood. This sequence joins TRBV10-3 and TRBJ1-1; D is perhaps TRBD1 (5 bases). The CDR3: CATGQDGRNTEAFF. The CDR3 nucleotides read TGTGCCACGGGGCAGGACGGCAGGAACACTGAAGCTTTCTTT.